The entry below describes one T cell receptor (beta chain). The antigen remains unidentified. Germline-derived CDR1 and CDR2 are SNHLY and FYNNEI. V gave up 5 bases and J gave up 1 base; unmatched junction bases: 5. This CDR3 spans 15 amino acids. Using a CD8+CD4-CCR7+CD45RA+ phenotype, naive CD8 T cells were sorted. This entry belongs to a study of molecular identifiers for immune sequencing clone quantification. The overall study: Replicates partitioned RNA from approximately 20,000 or 100,000 naive CD8 cells into five parts, sequencing four.

Study conclusions and caveats: The share of molecules held by clones above 20 RNA copies was over 97% in effector cells and under 1% in naive cells.

Previously described methods and listed TCR primers were employed for the bulk TCR libraries. MiXCR was run by TCRdb on the PCR reads, yielding one entry per CDR3 protein. Among about 500,000 distinct CDR3 sequences listed, roughly 25% were seen once. The sequenced sample was naive CD8+ T cells from blood, with Jurkat cell RNA spiked in. The subset is: FACS-sorted CD8+CD4-CCR7+CD45RA+ naive T cells. The rearrangement uses TRBV2 and TRBJ2-7; 10 bases align to TRBD1. This TCR came from a human donor in good health. Some libraries in this study had Jurkat cell RNA spiked in. CDR3 DNA sequence: TGTGCCAGCAGTTCGACAGGGGGCAAGTCCTACGAGCAGTACTTC. Protein product: CASSSTGGKSYEQYF.